The rows below give T cell receptor beta chains drawn from one sample of a study of Graves' ophthalmopathy and Graves' hyperthyroidism. TCRdb redid the calling of the multiplex PCR reads with MiXCR, one entry per CDR3 protein. The sample has about 740,000 distinct CDR3 sequences; roughly two fifths are singletons. The material sequenced was peripheral blood. The receptor set was obtained from an adult man with Graves' ophthalmopathy. CDR3s include the opening cysteine and the closing phenylalanine or tryptophan. Fields, in order: V gene, J gene, D gene, clone size, CDR3 DNA, CDR3 protein. A D gene is named only where the DNA matches it firmly. Only part of the rows carry a size: once, few, many, or a class if the clone is expanded.

V gene: TRBV19; J gene: TRBJ1-3; D gene: -; clone size: few; CDR3 DNA: TGTGCCAGTAGTATAGAAACCGGGACAAGCTCTGGAAACACCATATATTTT; CDR3 protein: CASSIETGTSSGNTIYF
V gene: TRBV2; J gene: TRBJ2-1; D gene: TRBD1; clone size: many; CDR3 DNA: TGTGCCAGCAGTGAAAGCCGGGGACAGGGTGAGCAGTTCTTC; CDR3 protein: CASSESRGQGEQFF
V gene: TRBV25-1; J gene: TRBJ2-2; D gene: -; clone size: -; CDR3 DNA: TGTGCCAGCAGTTACTCTACAGGGAGGACCGGGGAGCTGTTTTTT; CDR3 protein: CASSYSTGRTGELFF
V gene: TRBV6-1; J gene: TRBJ1-5; D gene: -; clone size: few; CDR3 DNA: TGTGCCAGCAGTGAGTACAGGAATCAGCCCCAGCATTTT; CDR3 protein: CASSEYRNQPQHF
V gene: TRBV6-5; J gene: TRBJ1-2; D gene: TRBD1; clone size: few; CDR3 DNA: TGTGCCAGCAGATATCAGACAGGGGGCGCGGGTGGCTACACCTTC; CDR3 protein: CASRYQTGGAGGYTF
V gene: TRBV29-1; J gene: TRBJ1-1; D gene: -; clone size: -; CDR3 DNA: TGCAGCGTTAACAGGGAAGCTTTCTTT; CDR3 protein: CSVNREAFF
V gene: TRBV7-9; J gene: TRBJ2-7; D gene: -; clone size: few; CDR3 DNA: TGTGCCAGCAGCTCCGGGACGGCACACGAGCAGTACTTC; CDR3 protein: CASSSGTAHEQYF
V gene: TRBV7-9; J gene: TRBJ2-5; D gene: -; clone size: -; CDR3 DNA: TGTGCCAGCAGCTTTCTTACAGAACAAGAGACCCAGTACTTC; CDR3 protein: CASSFLTEQETQYF
V gene: TRBV7-9; J gene: TRBJ2-7; D gene: TRBD2; clone size: -; CDR3 DNA: TGTGCCAGCAGCCATCAGACAAGCGGGGGGCTGAGCTCCTACGAGCAGTACTTC; CDR3 protein: CASSHQTSGGLSSYEQYF
V gene: TRBV20-1; J gene: TRBJ2-7; D gene: TRBD2; clone size: -; CDR3 DNA: TGCAGTGCTAGAGGACTAGCCCTCTACGAGCAGTACTTC; CDR3 protein: CSARGLALYEQYF
V gene: TRBV7-3; J gene: TRBJ2-2; D gene: -; clone size: -; CDR3 DNA: TGTGCCAGCAGCTTGACGGGTTCGGGAACCGGGGAGCTGTTTTTT; CDR3 protein: CASSLTGSGTGELFF
V gene: TRBV3-1; J gene: TRBJ1-1; D gene: -; clone size: few; CDR3 DNA: TGTGCCGCCGGGGGTAACACTGAAGCTTTCTTT; CDR3 protein: CAAGGNTEAFF
V gene: TRBV7-3; J gene: TRBJ2-5; D gene: -; clone size: -; CDR3 DNA: TGTGCCATCAGTGAGCGACCCCTGTACTTC; CDR3 protein: CAISERPLYF
V gene: TRBV12-3/TRBV12-4; J gene: TRBJ1-5; D gene: -; clone size: -; CDR3 DNA: TGTGCCAGCAGTGGTCTACAGGGTTGGGATCAGCCCCAGCATTTT; CDR3 protein: CASSGLQGWDQPQHF
V gene: TRBV25-1; J gene: TRBJ2-5; D gene: TRBD1; clone size: -; CDR3 DNA: TGTGCCACCCAACACAGGGGACCCCAAGAGACCCAGTACTTC; CDR3 protein: CATQHRGPQETQYF
V gene: TRBV10-3; J gene: TRBJ1-2; D gene: TRBD1; clone size: -; CDR3 DNA: TGTGCCATCAGAGAGGGGGCGGCTAACTATGGCTACACCTTC; CDR3 protein: CAIREGAANYGYTF
V gene: TRBV10-3; J gene: TRBJ1-4; D gene: -; clone size: -; CDR3 DNA: TGTGCCAGCAGTTACTCGAGGGGGGGGCGGCGGTTTAATGAAAAACTGTTTTTT; CDR3 protein: CASSYSRGGRRFNEKLFF
V gene: TRBV2; J gene: TRBJ1-4; D gene: TRBD1; clone size: many; CDR3 DNA: TGTGCCAGCACCAGACAGGGGGCTAATGAAAAACTGTTTTTT; CDR3 protein: CASTRQGANEKLFF
V gene: TRBV4-1; J gene: TRBJ2-5; D gene: TRBD2; clone size: once; CDR3 DNA: TGCGCCAGCAGCCAAGAAGGGACTAGCGGGACCCAGTACTTC; CDR3 protein: CASSQEGTSGTQYF
V gene: TRBV7-9; J gene: TRBJ1-3; D gene: -; clone size: -; CDR3 DNA: TGTGCCAGCAGTTTAACAGGAATCTCTGGAAACACCATATATTTT; CDR3 protein: CASSLTGISGNTIYF
V gene: TRBV7-8; J gene: TRBJ1-5; D gene: TRBD1; clone size: many; CDR3 DNA: TGTGCCAGCAGCTTAGCGGGGGGGACAGCATTTAATCAGCCCCAGCATTTT; CDR3 protein: CASSLAGGTAFNQPQHF
V gene: TRBV5-5; J gene: TRBJ2-7; D gene: -; clone size: many; CDR3 DNA: TGTGCCAGCAGCTTACAGGGGACTACCTACGAGCAGTACTTC; CDR3 protein: CASSLQGTTYEQYF
V gene: TRBV20-1; J gene: TRBJ2-7; D gene: TRBD2; clone size: -; CDR3 DNA: TGCAGTGCTAGAGATGGGAGGGAGCGCCCCTACGAGCAGTACTTC; CDR3 protein: CSARDGRERPYEQYF
V gene: TRBV7-6; J gene: TRBJ1-2; D gene: TRBD1; clone size: -; CDR3 DNA: TGTGCCAGCAGCACCAGGGGGGCCTCTGGCTACACCTTC; CDR3 protein: CASSTRGASGYTF
V gene: TRBV29-1; J gene: TRBJ2-7; D gene: TRBD1; clone size: -; CDR3 DNA: TGCAGCTTAACCCGGACAGGTTCCTCCTACGAGCAGTACTTC; CDR3 protein: CSLTRTGSSYEQYF
V gene: TRBV2; J gene: TRBJ2-7; D gene: -; clone size: -; CDR3 DNA: TGTGCCAGCAGCGTTGGGCAGGTTAGCTCCTACGAGCAGTACTTC; CDR3 protein: CASSVGQVSSYEQYF
V gene: TRBV6-2/TRBV6-3; J gene: TRBJ2-5; D gene: TRBD2; clone size: -; CDR3 DNA: TGTGCCAGCAGTTACCTAGCGGCTATCCAAGAGACCCAGTACTTC; CDR3 protein: CASSYLAAIQETQYF
V gene: TRBV7-9; J gene: TRBJ2-1; D gene: -; clone size: -; CDR3 DNA: TGTGCCAGCAGCTTAGAGCAGTTCTTC; CDR3 protein: CASSLEQFF
V gene: TRBV12-3/TRBV12-4; J gene: TRBJ1-2; D gene: -; clone size: few; CDR3 DNA: TGTGCCAGCAGTTTAGTCCACAGGGACTATGGCTACACCTTC; CDR3 protein: CASSLVHRDYGYTF
V gene: TRBV19; J gene: TRBJ1-1; D gene: -; clone size: -; CDR3 DNA: TGTGCCAGTAGTATTCGAACAGGGTGCACTGAAGCTTTCTTT; CDR3 protein: CASSIRTGCTEAFF
V gene: TRBV7-9; J gene: TRBJ2-7; D gene: -; clone size: -; CDR3 DNA: TGTGCCAGCAGCCCATCCGCGGGGAGCTCCTACGAGCAGTACTTC; CDR3 protein: CASSPSAGSSYEQYF
V gene: TRBV7-3; J gene: TRBJ2-2; D gene: -; clone size: -; CDR3 DNA: TGTGCCAGCAGCTTGACGGGACTGGTCACCGGGGAGCTGTTTTTT; CDR3 protein: CASSLTGLVTGELFF
V gene: TRBV2; J gene: TRBJ2-7; D gene: -; clone size: -; CDR3 DNA: TGTGCCAGCAGTCTCGCAGGGAACAGCGAGCAGTACTTC; CDR3 protein: CASSLAGNSEQYF
V gene: TRBV7-9; J gene: TRBJ1-5; D gene: -; clone size: few; CDR3 DNA: TGTGCCAGCAGCTCGTGGAATCAGCCCCAGCATTTT; CDR3 protein: CASSSWNQPQHF
V gene: TRBV29-1; J gene: TRBJ2-7; D gene: -; clone size: many; CDR3 DNA: TGCAGCGTCGCAGGACAGAGAACCTCCTACGAGCAGTACTTC; CDR3 protein: CSVAGQRTSYEQYF
V gene: TRBV7-9; J gene: TRBJ2-7; D gene: -; clone size: -; CDR3 DNA: TGTGCCAGCAGCCGTCCGGGCCTTAGCGGCGAGCAGTACTTC; CDR3 protein: CASSRPGLSGEQYF
V gene: TRBV3-1; J gene: TRBJ1-2; D gene: -; clone size: -; CDR3 DNA: TGTGCCAGCAGCCAAGACGGATTGTCTCCTTACTATGGCTACACCTTC; CDR3 protein: CASSQDGLSPYYGYTF
V gene: TRBV29-1; J gene: TRBJ1-5; D gene: -; clone size: -; CDR3 DNA: TGCAGCGTCGGACCGCTCAATCAGCCCCAGCATTTT; CDR3 protein: CSVGPLNQPQHF
V gene: TRBV2; J gene: TRBJ1-1; D gene: -; clone size: few; CDR3 DNA: TGTGCCAGCAATACAAACCGATTGAACACTGAAGCTTTCTTT; CDR3 protein: CASNTNRLNTEAFF
V gene: TRBV24-1; J gene: TRBJ1-6; D gene: -; clone size: many; CDR3 DNA: TGTGCCACCAGTAACGGTTCACCCCTCCACTTT; CDR3 protein: CATSNGSPLHF
V gene: TRBV12-3/TRBV12-4; J gene: TRBJ1-2; D gene: -; clone size: once; CDR3 DNA: TGTGCCAGCAGTTTCTCCCCGACCCCTGGTTATAACTATGGCTACACCTTC; CDR3 protein: CASSFSPTPGYNYGYTF
V gene: TRBV7-2; J gene: TRBJ2-7; D gene: -; clone size: -; CDR3 DNA: TGTGCCAGCAGCCTCTACACGGGTGCCTACGAGCAGTACTTC; CDR3 protein: CASSLYTGAYEQYF
V gene: TRBV20-1; J gene: TRBJ2-7; D gene: -; clone size: few; CDR3 DNA: TGCAGTGCTAGGGCGGGACTGCCCTACGAGCAGTACTTC; CDR3 protein: CSARAGLPYEQYF
V gene: TRBV6-5; J gene: TRBJ2-5; D gene: -; clone size: -; CDR3 DNA: TGTGCCAGCAGTCGGCAGGGCCAAGAGGCCCAGTACTTC; CDR3 protein: CASSRQGQEAQYF
V gene: TRBV5-1; J gene: TRBJ2-2; D gene: -; clone size: -; CDR3 DNA: TGCGCCAGCAGCTTGGAAGGTCTCGGGGAGCTGTTTTTT; CDR3 protein: CASSLEGLGELFF
V gene: TRBV24-1; J gene: TRBJ1-5; D gene: -; clone size: few; CDR3 DNA: TGTGCCAGCAGTTTATCCCCAGGGGTAAGTCAGCCCCAGCATTTT; CDR3 protein: CASSLSPGVSQPQHF
V gene: TRBV25-1; J gene: TRBJ2-2; D gene: -; clone size: few; CDR3 DNA: TGTGCCAGCAGTTACCCCTACACCGGGGAGCTGTTTTTT; CDR3 protein: CASSYPYTGELFF
V gene: TRBV7-9; J gene: TRBJ2-6; D gene: -; clone size: -; CDR3 DNA: TGTGCCAGCAGCTTAAGTCGGAACACTGGGGCCAACGTCCTGACTTTC; CDR3 protein: CASSLSRNTGANVLTF
V gene: TRBV7-8; J gene: TRBJ1-2; D gene: TRBD1; clone size: -; CDR3 DNA: TGTGCCAGCAGCTTGGCCGGGACAGACCTCTATGGCTACACCTTC; CDR3 protein: CASSLAGTDLYGYTF
V gene: TRBV2; J gene: TRBJ2-6; D gene: -; clone size: -; CDR3 DNA: TGTGCCAGCAGTGAATGGGATGGGGCCAACGTCCTGACTTTC; CDR3 protein: CASSEWDGANVLTF
V gene: TRBV29-1; J gene: TRBJ2-5; D gene: -; clone size: -; CDR3 DNA: TGCAGCGTTGAACCCAGGGGGGCAAGAGAGACCCAGTACTTC; CDR3 protein: CSVEPRGARETQYF
V gene: TRBV24-1; J gene: TRBJ2-5; D gene: TRBD1; clone size: few; CDR3 DNA: TGTGCCACCGGTTCCGGGACAGGGGTTGGAGAGACCCAGTACTTC; CDR3 protein: CATGSGTGVGETQYF
V gene: TRBV20-1; J gene: TRBJ2-7; D gene: TRBD2; clone size: -; CDR3 DNA: TGCAGTGCTAGGCCGGCTAGCGGACCCTACGAGCAGTACTTC; CDR3 protein: CSARPASGPYEQYF
V gene: TRBV27; J gene: TRBJ2-7; D gene: -; clone size: many; CDR3 DNA: TGTGCCAGCAGTTTCCGGGGTGAGCAGTACTTC; CDR3 protein: CASSFRGEQYF
V gene: TRBV20-1; J gene: TRBJ2-7; D gene: -; clone size: -; CDR3 DNA: TGCAGTGCTGATCGTGGTGTTTCGGCCTACGAGCAGTACTTC; CDR3 protein: CSADRGVSAYEQYF
V gene: TRBV29-1; J gene: TRBJ1-2; D gene: -; clone size: many; CDR3 DNA: TGCAGCGTTGTGAGGGCCGACAGGCGTCTCCGCTTC; CDR3 protein: CSVVRADRRLRF
V gene: TRBV15; J gene: TRBJ2-1; D gene: TRBD1; clone size: few; CDR3 DNA: TGTGCCCTGGGGACAGGCGGGGTGAATGAGCAGTTCTTC; CDR3 protein: CALGTGGVNEQFF
V gene: TRBV15; J gene: TRBJ2-7; D gene: -; clone size: -; CDR3 DNA: TGTGCCACCAGCGTCGGGTTAGGGGACGAGCAGTACTTC; CDR3 protein: CATSVGLGDEQYF